This TCR beta chain stems from a study of vaccination and CD4 T cells after COVID-19. Study details: Diagnosis preceded the drawing of post-COVID samples by a median approximately 100 days (range 35 to 161).

Germline CDR1 and CDR2: DFQATT and SNEGSKA (reference sequence). This CDR3 spans 13 amino acids. V was clipped by 0 bases and J by 3 bases, with 9 bases between them. Treatment of the sample: approximately nine-day PBMC culture with coronavirus spike peptide pools or control peptides (ViraFEST assay). According to the study, CD4+ T cells from the unexposed donor were gathered ahead of the COVID-19 pandemic (2011-2018). Cultured CD4+ T-cell DNA underwent Oncomine TCR Beta short-read sequencing. Extraction of genomic DNA was performed on cultured CD4+ T cells. TCRdb processed the PCR reads anew with MiXCR; each CDR3 protein has one entry. The repertoire holds 8,500 to 14,000 distinct CDR3 sequences, with approximately 30% as singletons. A note on this clonotype: Its antigen is still unknown.

This sequence originates from a human donor in good health. The sequenced material came from CD4+ T cells from blood, cultured in vitro. V usage is TRBV20-1 and J usage is TRBJ2-7; D gene uncertain. The CDR3 spells CSARDRKVYEQYF. The DNA of the CDR3 is TGCAGTGCTAGAGATCGGAAGGTCTACGAGCAGTACTTC.